The clone carrying this T cell receptor (beta chain) was counted only a few times. Antigen: not known. These data are taken from a study of a mutant IDH1 vaccine in newly diagnosed glioma. V lost 7 bases and J lost 1, with 4 bases in between. Germline V CDR1 and CDR2: MGHDK, SYGVNS. This CDR3 spans 11 amino acids. Profiled with immunoSEQ multiplex PCR; TCRdb holds only in-frame clones, not every one. The table lists under 65,000 clones, 75% to 85% of them singletons. Time point defined: week 11, during vaccination. What each vaccine dose contained was 300 ug of mutant IDH1 20-mer peptide, accompanied by topical imiquimod.

The sample consisted of PBMCs, taken from a glioma patient whose treatment included an IDH1 peptide vaccine. The chain has TRBV25-1 and TRBJ1-1; D gene unclear. The TCR comes from a man aged 50 to 60 with glioma. The CDR3 loop is CASTRNTEAFF. The DNA of the CDR3 is TGTGCCAGCACAAGGAACACTGAAGCTTTCTTT. Using reference TRBV25-1 and TRBJ1-1 for the parts outside the CDR3, the full variable domain is EADIYQTPRYLVIGTGKKITLECSQTMGHDKMYWYQQDPGMELHLIHYSYGVNSTEKGDLSSESTVSRIRTEHFPLTLESARPSHTSQYLCASTRNTEAFFGQGTRLTVV.